Below are 5 T cell receptor beta chains sequenced from a single sample in a study of regulatory T cells in long-lasting Graves disease. Time point in this sample: persistent/refractory GD, antithyroid drugs over 5 years with positive TRAb. With RNA extracted from PBMCs as input, the TCR library was made. Investigators prepared the TCR beta libraries by applying iRepertoire HTBI primers and Arm-PCR of CDR3 regions. From the multiplex PCR reads, TCRdb called clonotypes with MiXCR, one entry per CDR3 protein. The table includes under 500,000 distinct CDR3 sequences, less than 25% detected once. The sample consisted of peripheral blood mononuclear cells (PBMCs), taken when the disease was refractory, from a patient treated with antithyroid drugs. The receptors stem from a female donor with Graves disease.

This clonotype was counted at least ten times. The rearrangement joins TRBV2 to TRBJ2-7; 8 nucleotides align to TRBD1. CDR3 length: 15 amino acids. The V segment lost 1 base and the J segment 3 bases; nucleotides outside the gene matches: 5. CDR1 is SNHLY, CDR2 FYNNEI, per germline. CDR3 residues: CASSEGGQDLYEQYF. As DNA, the CDR3 is TGTGCCAGCAGTGAAGGGGGACAGGACCTCTACGAGCAGTACTTC.

The chain links TRBV5-1 to TRBJ2-7; TRBD1 agrees at 8 bases. The trim removed 0 bases at V and 4 bases at J, leaving 9 bases unmatched. Germline V gene lookup returns CDR1 SGHRS and CDR2 YFSETQ. This CDR3 is built from 16 residues. CDR3 DNA: TGCGCCAGCAGCTTGGAGTCGGCAGGGGGCGGGTACGAGCAGTACTTC. It translates to CASSLESAGGGYEQYF.

This clonotype has only a few counts. The chain recombines TRBV6-1 with TRBJ1-5; tentative D call: TRBD1 (5 bases). Trimming left V 4 bases short and J 0 bases short, with 10 bases between. CDR1 and CDR2 (germline): MNHNS, SASEGT. This CDR3 is built from 15 residues. This chain's CDR3 is CASSGDGYSNQPQHF. CDR3 nucleotides: TGTGCCAGCAGTGGGGACGGATATAGCAATCAGCCCCAGCATTTT.

This chain connects TRBV3-1 to TRBJ2-5, with a tentative D call TRBD2 (5 bases). V lost 0 bases, J lost 3 bases, and 8 bases lay in between. The CDR3 runs to 14 residues. CDR1 and CDR2 from the germline V gene are LGHDT and YNNKEL (reference sequence). CDR3 sequence reads: CASSQDLEEETQYF. CDR3 DNA sequence: TGTGCCAGCAGCCAAGACTTGGAGGAAGAGACCCAGTACTTC.

At least ten counts were recorded for this clonotype. This chain joins TRBV5-1 and TRBJ2-7, with 10 bases that match TRBD2. The germline V gene encodes CDR1 SGHRS and CDR2 YFSETQ. This CDR3 is 15 amino acids long. Trimming at V came to 3 bases and at J to 1 base, leaving 4 bases not matched to a gene. The DNA of the CDR3 is TGCGCCAGCAGCTGGTCTAGCGGGAGTTCCTACGAGCAGTACTTC. Its translation: CASSWSSGSSYEQYF.